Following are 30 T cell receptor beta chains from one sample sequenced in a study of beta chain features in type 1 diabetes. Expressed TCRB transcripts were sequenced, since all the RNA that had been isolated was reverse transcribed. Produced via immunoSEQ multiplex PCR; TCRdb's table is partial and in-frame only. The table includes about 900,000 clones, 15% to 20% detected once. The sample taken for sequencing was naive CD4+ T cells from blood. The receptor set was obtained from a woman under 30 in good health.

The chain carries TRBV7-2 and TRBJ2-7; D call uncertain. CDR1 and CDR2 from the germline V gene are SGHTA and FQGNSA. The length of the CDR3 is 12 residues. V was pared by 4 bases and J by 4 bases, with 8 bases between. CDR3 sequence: CASSYAGYEQYF. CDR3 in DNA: TGTGCCAGCAGCTACGCCGGGTACGAGCAGTACTTC.

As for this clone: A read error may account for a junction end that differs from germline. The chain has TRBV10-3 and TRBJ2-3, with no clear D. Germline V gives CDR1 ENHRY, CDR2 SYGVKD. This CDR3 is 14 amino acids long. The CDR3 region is CASSYDWSTDTQYF. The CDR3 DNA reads TGTGCCAGCAGTTACGACTGGAGCACAGATACGCAGTATTTT.

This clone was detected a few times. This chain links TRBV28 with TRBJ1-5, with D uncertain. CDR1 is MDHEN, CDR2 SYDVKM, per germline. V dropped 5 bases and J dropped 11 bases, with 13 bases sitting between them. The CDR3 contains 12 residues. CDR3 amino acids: CASSLYGRAQHF. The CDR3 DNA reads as TGTGCCAGCAGTCTATACGGGCGGGCCCAGCATTTT.

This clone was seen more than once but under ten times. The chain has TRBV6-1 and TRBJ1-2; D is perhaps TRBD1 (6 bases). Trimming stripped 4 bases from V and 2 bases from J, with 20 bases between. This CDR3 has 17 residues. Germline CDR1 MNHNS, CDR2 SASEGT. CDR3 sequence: CASSVNRVYGLNYGYTF. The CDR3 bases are TGTGCCAGCAGTGTAAACAGGGTTTATGGGCTCAACTATGGCTACACCTTC.

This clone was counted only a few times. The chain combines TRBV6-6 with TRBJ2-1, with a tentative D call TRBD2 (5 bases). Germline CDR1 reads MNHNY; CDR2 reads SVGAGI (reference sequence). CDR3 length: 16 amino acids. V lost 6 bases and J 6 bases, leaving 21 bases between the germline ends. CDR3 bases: TGTGCCAGCAGAACTCCCACTACTAGTTCAGGCAATGAGCAGTTCTTC. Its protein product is CASRTPTTSSGNEQFF.

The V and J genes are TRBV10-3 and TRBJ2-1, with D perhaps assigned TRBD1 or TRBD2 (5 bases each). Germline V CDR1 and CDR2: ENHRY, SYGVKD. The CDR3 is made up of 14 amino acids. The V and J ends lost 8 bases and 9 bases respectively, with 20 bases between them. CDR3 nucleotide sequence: TGTGCCATCCGAGCCGGGACCGGGCATCCTGAGCAGTTCTTC. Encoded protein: CAIRAGTGHPEQFF.

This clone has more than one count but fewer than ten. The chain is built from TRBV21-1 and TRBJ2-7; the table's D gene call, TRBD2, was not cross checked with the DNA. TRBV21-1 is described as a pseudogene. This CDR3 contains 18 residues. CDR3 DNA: TGTGCCAGCAGCAAAAAGGCCGGGACTAGCGGGAGGGCTTACGAGCAGTACTTC. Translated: CASSKKAGTSGRAYEQYF.

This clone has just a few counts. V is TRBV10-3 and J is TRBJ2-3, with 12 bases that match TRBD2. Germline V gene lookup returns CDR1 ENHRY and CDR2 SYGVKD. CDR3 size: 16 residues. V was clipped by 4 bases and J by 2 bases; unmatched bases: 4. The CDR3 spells CAISGTSGKNTDTQYF. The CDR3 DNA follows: TGTGCCATCAGTGGGACTAGCGGGAAGAACACAGATACGCAGTATTTT.

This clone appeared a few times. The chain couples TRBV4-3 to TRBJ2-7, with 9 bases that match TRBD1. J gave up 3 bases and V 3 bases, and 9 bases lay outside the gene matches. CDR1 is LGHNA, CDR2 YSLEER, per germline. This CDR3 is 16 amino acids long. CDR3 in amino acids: CASSHTRTGAIYEQYF. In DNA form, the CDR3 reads TGCGCCAGCAGCCATACAAGGACAGGGGCAATCTACGAGCAGTACTTC.

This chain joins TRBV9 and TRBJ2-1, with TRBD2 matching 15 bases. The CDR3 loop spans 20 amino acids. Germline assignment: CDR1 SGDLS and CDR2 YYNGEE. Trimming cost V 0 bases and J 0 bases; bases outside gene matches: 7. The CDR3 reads CASSVVAGLAGGASYNEQFF. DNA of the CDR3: TGTGCCAGCAGCGTAGTGGCGGGACTAGCGGGAGGTGCCTCCTACAATGAGCAGTTCTTC.

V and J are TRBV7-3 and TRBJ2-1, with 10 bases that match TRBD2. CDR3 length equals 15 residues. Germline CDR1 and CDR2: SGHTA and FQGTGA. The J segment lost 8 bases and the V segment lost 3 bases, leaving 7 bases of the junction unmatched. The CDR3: CASSFRASGSDEQFF. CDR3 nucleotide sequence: TGTGCCAGCAGCTTCCGGGCTAGCGGGAGCGATGAGCAGTTCTTC.

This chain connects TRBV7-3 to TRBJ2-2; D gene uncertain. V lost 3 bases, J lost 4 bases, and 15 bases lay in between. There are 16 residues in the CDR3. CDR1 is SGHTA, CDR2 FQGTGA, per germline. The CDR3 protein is CASSFRWDSGTGELFF. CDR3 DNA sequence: TGTGCCAGCAGCTTCCGTTGGGATTCTGGCACCGGGGAGCTGTTTTTT.

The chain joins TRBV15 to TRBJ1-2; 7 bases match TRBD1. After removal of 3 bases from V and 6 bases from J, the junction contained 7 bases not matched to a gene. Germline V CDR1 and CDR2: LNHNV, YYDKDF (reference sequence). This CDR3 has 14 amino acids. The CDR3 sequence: CATSSDRVYHGYTF. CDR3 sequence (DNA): TGTGCCACCAGCAGTGACAGGGTTTATCATGGCTACACCTTC.

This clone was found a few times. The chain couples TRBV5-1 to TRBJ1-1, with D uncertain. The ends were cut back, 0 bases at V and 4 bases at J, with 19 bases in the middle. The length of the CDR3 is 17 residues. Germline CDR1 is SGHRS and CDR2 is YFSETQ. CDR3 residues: CASSLVSLRRVGTEAFF. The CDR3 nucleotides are TGCGCCAGCAGCTTGGTCAGCCTCAGGAGGGTAGGCACTGAAGCTTTCTTT. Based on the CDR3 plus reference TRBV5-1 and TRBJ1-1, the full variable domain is KAGVTQTPRYLIKTRGQQVTLSCSPISGHRSVSWYQQTPGQGLQFLFEYFSETQRNKGNFPGRFSGRQFSNSRSEMNVSTLELGDSALYLCASSLVSLRRVGTEAFFGQGTRLTVV.

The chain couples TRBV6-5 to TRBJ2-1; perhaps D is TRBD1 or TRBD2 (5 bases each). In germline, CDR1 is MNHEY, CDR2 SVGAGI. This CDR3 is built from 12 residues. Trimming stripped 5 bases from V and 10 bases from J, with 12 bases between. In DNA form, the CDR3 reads TGTGCCAGCAGTAAACCCCGGGGCGAGCAGTTCTTC. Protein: CASSKPRGEQFF.

CDR3 protein: CASSYSGTSGRNTQYF. The CDR3 DNA reads TGTGCCAGCAGTTACTCGGGGACTAGCGGGAGGAACACGCAGTATTTT. The V call is TRBV6-5, the J call TRBJ2-3; 15 positions agree with TRBD2. CDR3 length: 16 amino acids. V lost 0 bases, J lost 9 bases, and 4 bases stayed unmatched. Germline V gene data show CDR1 as MNHEY and CDR2 as SVGAGI.

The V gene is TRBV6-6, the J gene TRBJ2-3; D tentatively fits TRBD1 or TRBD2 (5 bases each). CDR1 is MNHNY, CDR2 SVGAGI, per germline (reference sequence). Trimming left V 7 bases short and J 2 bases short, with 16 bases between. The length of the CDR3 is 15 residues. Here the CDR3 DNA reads TGTGCCAGCATCGGGGCACAGCTTTACACAGATACGCAGTATTTT. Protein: CASIGAQLYTDTQYF.

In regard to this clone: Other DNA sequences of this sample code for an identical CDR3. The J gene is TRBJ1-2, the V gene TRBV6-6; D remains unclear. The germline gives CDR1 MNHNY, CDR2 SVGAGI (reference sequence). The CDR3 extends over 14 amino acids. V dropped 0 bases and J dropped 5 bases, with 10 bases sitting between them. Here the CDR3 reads CASSYSTAGYGYTF. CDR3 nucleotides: TGTGCCAGCAGTTACTCTACTGCGGGGTATGGCTACACCTTC.

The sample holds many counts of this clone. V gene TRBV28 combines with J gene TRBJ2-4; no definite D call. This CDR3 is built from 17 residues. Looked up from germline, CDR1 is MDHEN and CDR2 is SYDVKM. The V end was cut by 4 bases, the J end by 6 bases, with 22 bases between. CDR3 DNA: TGTGCCAGCAGTTCGATGTCAGGTGTCACCGCCGGAAACATTCAGTACTTC. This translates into CASSSMSGVTAGNIQYF.

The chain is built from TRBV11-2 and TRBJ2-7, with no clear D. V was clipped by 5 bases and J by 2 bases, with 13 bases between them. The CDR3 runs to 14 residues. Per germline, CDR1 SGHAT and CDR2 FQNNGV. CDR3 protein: CASSPPLIPYEQYF. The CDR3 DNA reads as TGTGCCAGCAGCCCACCTCTTATTCCCTACGAGCAGTACTTC.

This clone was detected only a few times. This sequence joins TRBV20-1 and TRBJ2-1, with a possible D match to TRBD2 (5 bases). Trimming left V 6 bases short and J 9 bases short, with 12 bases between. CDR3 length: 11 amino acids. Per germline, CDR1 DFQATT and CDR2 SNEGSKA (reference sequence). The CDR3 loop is CSAGMRAEQFF. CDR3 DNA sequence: TGCAGTGCAGGGATGAGGGCTGAGCAGTTCTTC.

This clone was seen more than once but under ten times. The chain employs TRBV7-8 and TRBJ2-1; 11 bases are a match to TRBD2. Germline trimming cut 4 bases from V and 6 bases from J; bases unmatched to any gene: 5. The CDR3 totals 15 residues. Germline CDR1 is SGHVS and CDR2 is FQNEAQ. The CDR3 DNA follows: TGTGCCAGCAGCTATAGTAGCGGGAGGGCCAATGAGCAGTTCTTC. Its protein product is CASSYSSGRANEQFF.

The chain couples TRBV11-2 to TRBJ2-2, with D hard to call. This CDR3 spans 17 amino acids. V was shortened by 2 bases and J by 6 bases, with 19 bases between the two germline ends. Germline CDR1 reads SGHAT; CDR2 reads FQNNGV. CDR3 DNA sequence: TGTGCCAGCAGCTTAATTCGATGGCGGCAGTTGGCCGGGGAGCTGTTTTTT. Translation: CASSLIRWRQLAGELFF. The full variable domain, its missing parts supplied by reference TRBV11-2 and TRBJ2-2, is EAGVAQSPRYKIIEKRQSVAFWCNPISGHATLYWYQQILGQGPKLLIQFQNNGVVDDSQLPKDRFSAERLKGVDSTLKIQPAKLEDSAVYLCASSLIRWRQLAGELFFGEGSRLTVL.

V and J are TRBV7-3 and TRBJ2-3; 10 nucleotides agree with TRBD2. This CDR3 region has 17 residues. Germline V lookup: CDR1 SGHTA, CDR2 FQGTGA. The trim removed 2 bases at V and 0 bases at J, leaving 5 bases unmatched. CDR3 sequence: CASSLSTSGYSTDTQYF. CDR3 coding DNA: TGTGCCAGCAGCTTATCGACTAGCGGGTACAGCACAGATACGCAGTATTTT.

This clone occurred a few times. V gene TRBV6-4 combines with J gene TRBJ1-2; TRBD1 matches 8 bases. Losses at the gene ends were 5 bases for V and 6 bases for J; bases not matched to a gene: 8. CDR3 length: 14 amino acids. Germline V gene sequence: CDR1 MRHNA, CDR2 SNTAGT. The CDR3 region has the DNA TGTGCCAGCAGTCAGGGGGCGAATACTGATGGCTACACCTTC. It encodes CASSQGANTDGYTF.

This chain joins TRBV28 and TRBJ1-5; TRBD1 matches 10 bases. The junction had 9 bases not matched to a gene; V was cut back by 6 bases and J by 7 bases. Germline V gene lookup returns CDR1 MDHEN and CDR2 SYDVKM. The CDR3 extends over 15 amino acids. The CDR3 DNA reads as TGTGCCAGCAGGCGGGACAGGGGTGGGATCCAGCCCCAGCATTTT. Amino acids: CASRRDRGGIQPQHF.

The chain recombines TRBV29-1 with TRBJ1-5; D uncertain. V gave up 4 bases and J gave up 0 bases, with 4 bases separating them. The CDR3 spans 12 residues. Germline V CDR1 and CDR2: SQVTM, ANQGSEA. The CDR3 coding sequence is TGCAGCGTTGGTTTTAGCAATCAGCCCCAGCATTTT. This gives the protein CSVGFSNQPQHF.

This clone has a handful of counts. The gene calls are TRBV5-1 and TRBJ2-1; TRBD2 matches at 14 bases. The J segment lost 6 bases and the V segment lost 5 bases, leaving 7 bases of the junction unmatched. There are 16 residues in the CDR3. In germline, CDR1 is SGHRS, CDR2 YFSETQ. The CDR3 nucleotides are TGCGCCAGCAGTGAGGGGACTAGCGGGAGACTCAATGAGCAGTTCTTC. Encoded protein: CASSEGTSGRLNEQFF. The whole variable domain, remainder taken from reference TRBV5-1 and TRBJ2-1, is KAGVTQTPRYLIKTRGQQVTLSCSPISGHRSVSWYQQTPGQGLQFLFEYFSETQRNKGNFPGRFSGRQFSNSRSEMNVSTLELGDSALYLCASSEGTSGRLNEQFFGPGTRLTVL.

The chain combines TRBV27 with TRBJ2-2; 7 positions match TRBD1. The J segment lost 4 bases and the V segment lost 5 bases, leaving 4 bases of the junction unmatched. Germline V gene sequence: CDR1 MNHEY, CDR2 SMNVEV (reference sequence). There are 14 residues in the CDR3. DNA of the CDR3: TGTGCCAGCAGTGCGAACAGGGGCACCGGGGAGCTGTTTTTT. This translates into CASSANRGTGELFF.

CDR3 loop: CSVVLAYTDTQYF. The CDR3 DNA is TGCAGCGTTGTTTTAGCTTACACAGATACGCAGTATTTT. The rearrangement links TRBV29-1 to TRBJ2-3, with D unresolved. Germline CDR1 SQVTM, CDR2 ANQGSEA. V gave up 4 bases and J gave up 2 bases, with 10 bases separating them. The CDR3 is 13 amino acids.